The 22 T cell receptor beta chains below all came from one sample that was sequenced in a study of T cell repertoires in cytomegalovirus infection. TCRdb called the reads again in MiXCR, with one record for every CDR3 protein. This table has hundreds of thousands of distinct CDR3 sequences, less than 25% appearing once. The specimen was CD8+ T cells from PBMCs. Receptors originate from a human donor in good health (CMV status not recorded). Some clones in this sample may be carry-over from other donors' samples.

J is TRBJ2-3 and V is TRBV27; 8 bases are shared with TRBD1. The CDR3 loop spans 15 amino acids. Germline V CDR1 and CDR2: MNHEY, SMNVEV (reference sequence). The V segment lost 7 bases and the J segment 2 bases; nucleotides outside the gene matches: 8. CDR3 sequence (DNA): TGTGCCAGCAAAAGGGTGACAGGGGCCACAGATACGCAGTATTTT. This codes for CASKRVTGATDTQYF.

This clonotype was found many times. The gene calls are TRBV7-9 and TRBJ2-7; possibly TRBD1 for D (7 bases). The CDR3 consists of 15 residues. The germline gives CDR1 SEHNR, CDR2 FQNEAQ (reference sequence). The CDR3 DNA follows: TGTGCCAGCAGCTACAGCGGGTCGGCGATGGACAGGTTGAGTGTC. It encodes CASSYSGSAMDRLSV.

This clonotype showed up just a few times. V usage is TRBV10-3 and J usage is TRBJ2-6; no firm D call. This CDR3 spans 17 amino acids. V lost 3 bases to trimming and J lost 3 bases, with 15 bases between them. Germline-derived CDR1 and CDR2 are ENHRY and SYGVKD. The CDR3 DNA reads TGTGCCATCAGTGACCGAACAAGGGCGCTTGGGGCCAACGTCCTGACTTTC. This translates into CAISDRTRALGANVLTF.

A few counts support this clonotype. The chain links TRBV2 to TRBJ2-4; D not certain. The CDR3 runs 12 residues. Looked up from germline, CDR1 is SNHLY and CDR2 is FYNNEI. Deletions cut 8 bases from V and 2 bases from J, with 7 bases between. The CDR3 protein is CASVYTKNIQYF. The CDR3 region has the DNA TGTGCCAGCGTCTATACCAAAAACATTCAGTACTTC.

This sequence joins TRBV6-6 and TRBJ2-7; tentatively, D is TRBD2 (5 bases). Between the trimmed V and J ends, which lost 0 bases and 3 bases, there was a span of 9 bases. The CDR3 spans 14 residues. Germline lookup yields CDR1 MNHNY and CDR2 SVGAGI (reference sequence). The CDR3 nucleotides read TGTGCCAGCAGTTACTCGCCGGGAAACTACGAGCAGTACTTC. Amino acid sequence: CASSYSPGNYEQYF.

V is TRBV28 and J is TRBJ2-1; D is unresolved. Germline assignment: CDR1 MDHEN and CDR2 SYDVKM. This CDR3 spans 13 amino acids. The ends were cut back, 6 bases at V and 9 bases at J, with 15 bases in the middle. CDR3 sequence reads: CASSYVRLSEQFF. CDR3 DNA: TGTGCCAGCAGCTATGTGCGGCTGAGTGAGCAGTTCTTC.

This clonotype has a count of ten or more. The J gene is TRBJ1-5, the V gene TRBV7-9; D remains ambiguous. CDR1 is SEHNR, CDR2 FQNEAQ, per germline (reference sequence). Deletions cut 2 bases from V and 0 bases from J, with 8 bases between. The CDR3 consists of 15 residues. CDR3 DNA sequence: TGTGCCAGCAGCTTATCGGAGACTAGCAATCAGCCCCAGCATTTT. Translating it yields CASSLSETSNQPQHF.

V is TRBV4-2 and J is TRBJ2-1; D gene ambiguous. The CDR3 runs to 11 residues. Trimming removed 1 base from V and 9 bases from J, with 4 bases in between. Per germline, CDR1 LGHNA and CDR2 YNFKEQ. CDR3 region: CASSQAAEQFF. In DNA, the CDR3 is TGTGCCAGCAGCCAAGCGGCTGAGCAGTTCTTC.

The rearrangement joins TRBV11-2 to TRBJ2-6; D call uncertain. Germline-derived CDR1 and CDR2 are SGHAT and FQNNGV. V gave up 0 bases and J gave up 0 bases, with 15 bases separating them. The CDR3 contains 19 residues. The CDR3 DNA reads as TGTGCCAGCAGCTTAGAAATAAGGGATCCTGTCTCTGGGGCCAACGTCCTGACTTTC. It translates to CASSLEIRDPVSGANVLTF.

This clonotype was observed many times. The chain uses TRBV7-6 and TRBJ2-1, with D possibly TRBD1 on 5 matching bases. V was clipped by 3 bases and J by 0 bases, with 15 bases between them. Germline values: CDR1 SGHVS, CDR2 FNYEAQ. The length of the CDR3 is 17 residues. This CDR3 is CASSFLFGASSYNEQFF. CDR3 in DNA: TGTGCCAGCAGCTTTCTTTTTGGGGCTAGCTCCTACAATGAGCAGTTCTTC.

V and J are TRBV29-1 and TRBJ2-1; possibly TRBD1 for D (6 bases). The CDR3 is 15 residues long. Germline-derived CDR1 and CDR2 are SQVTM and ANQGSEA. Trimming removed 3 bases from V and 5 bases from J, with 17 bases in between. The DNA for the CDR3 is TGCAGCGTTGAGGGGCAGGGGCTACCCAACAATGAGCAGTTCTTC. Protein: CSVEGQGLPNNEQFF.

This clonotype was counted ten times or more. The chain recombines TRBV6-1 with TRBJ2-1; the D is unclear. The CDR3 has 13 residues. Trimming left V 5 bases short and J 3 bases short, with 8 bases between. Per germline, CDR1 MNHNS and CDR2 SASEGT. The CDR3 sequence: CASSLRIYNEQFF. The CDR3 DNA reads TGTGCCAGCAGTCTCCGAATCTACAATGAGCAGTTCTTC.

This clonotype was found many times. The chain recombines TRBV7-2 with TRBJ1-2, with a possible D match to TRBD1 (6 bases). Trimming left V 5 bases short and J 4 bases short, with 14 bases between. CDR1 is SGHTA and CDR2 is FQGNSA in the germline V gene. The CDR3 sequence is 14 residues long. The CDR3 region is CASSAQGPAYGYTF. The CDR3 nucleotides are TGTGCCAGCAGCGCGCAGGGGCCGGCCTATGGCTACACCTTC.

This clonotype was counted between two and nine times. This sequence joins TRBV10-3 and TRBJ1-1; D is unclear. The V and J ends lost 2 bases and 4 bases respectively, with 11 bases between them. Germline V CDR1 and CDR2: ENHRY, SYGVKD. The CDR3 runs to 14 residues. In DNA, the CDR3 is TGTGCCATCAGTGAGCGGGGTGAGGCCACTGAAGCTTTCTTT. The encoded protein is CAISERGEATEAFF.

This clonotype occurred a few times. The chain recombines TRBV11-2 with TRBJ2-7, with D possibly TRBD1 on 6 matching bases. Germline V CDR1 and CDR2: SGHAT, FQNNGV. The CDR3 consists of 18 residues. V was trimmed by 2 bases and J by 4 bases, leaving 24 bases between them. CDR3 region: CASSLWQRGQGTDYEQYV. In DNA form, the CDR3 reads TGTGCCAGCAGCTTATGGCAAAGGGGCCAGGGGACGGATTACGAGCAGTACGTC.

This clonotype was seen many times. This rearrangement joins TRBV6-6 to TRBJ2-1; the D is unclear. This CDR3 spans 15 amino acids. The V and J ends lost 5 bases and 8 bases respectively, with 19 bases between them. Germline V gene data show CDR1 as MNHNY and CDR2 as SVGAGI (reference sequence). As DNA, the CDR3 is TGTGCCAGCAGTGCCTCGGGCTCCTTGGACGATGAGCAGTTCTTC. Its protein product is CASSASGSLDDEQFF.

This clonotype has only a few counts. Written as DNA, the CDR3 is TGCAGTGCTAGAGATGGGTTCACCGGGGAGCTGTTTTTT. Translation: CSARDGFTGELFF. J is TRBJ2-2 and V is TRBV20-1; no reliable D call. V lost 0 bases and J lost 4, with 6 bases in between. CDR1 is DFQATT, CDR2 SNEGSKA, per germline (reference sequence). The CDR3 has 13 residues.

At least ten counts were recorded for this clonotype. The chain employs TRBV7-6 and TRBJ2-1; D might be TRBD2 (6 bases). The CDR3 sequence is 11 residues long. Germline CDR1 reads SGHVS; CDR2 reads FNYEAQ. Trimming removed 0 bases at V and 12 bases at J, with 6 bases between. The CDR3 spells CASSLAGGQFF. The CDR3 bases are TGTGCCAGCAGCTTAGCGGGGGGGCAGTTCTTC.

At least ten counts were recorded for this clonotype. The genes are TRBV11-2 and TRBJ1-2, with D hard to call. Germline V CDR1 and CDR2: SGHAT, FQNNGV. CDR3 size: 15 residues. V lost 5 bases to trimming and J lost 0 bases, with 13 bases between them. CDR3 nucleotide sequence: TGTGCCAGCAGCCCCACCTCAACAGCTAACTATGGCTACACCTTC. This encodes CASSPTSTANYGYTF.

There are many counts of this clonotype. The chain uses TRBV19 and TRBJ1-1; TRBD1 agrees at 7 bases. Looked up from germline, CDR1 is LNHDA and CDR2 is SQIVND (reference sequence). There are 14 residues in the CDR3. Trimming at V came to 6 bases and at J to 4 bases, leaving 8 bases not matched to a gene. CDR3 bases: TGTGCCAGTAGAATTGTTTCAGGGGGCACTGAAGCTTTCTTT. Translated: CASRIVSGGTEAFF.

This clonotype was observed a handful of times. In DNA form, the CDR3 reads TGTGCCAGCCTCGAGGGGGAGGCCTTACGTGAGCAGTTCTTC. It encodes CASLEGEALREQFF. The rearrangement links TRBV28 to TRBJ2-1; D is tentatively TRBD1 or TRBD2 (6 bases each). The CDR3 runs to 14 residues. With 8 bases removed from V and 9 bases from J, the gap between germline ends came to 20 bases. The germline gives CDR1 MDHEN, CDR2 SYDVKM.

The V call is TRBV2, the J call TRBJ2-7, with 11 bases fitting TRBD2. The germline CDR1 and CDR2 sequences are SNHLY and FYNNEI. The V gene end was trimmed by 4 bases and the J gene end by 4 bases; junction bases not matched to a gene: 3. This CDR3 region has 14 residues. The CDR3 region is CASSGTSGGYEQYF. The CDR3 DNA reads as TGTGCCAGCAGTGGAACTAGCGGGGGATACGAGCAGTACTTC. Full variable domain (outside the CDR3, taken from reference TRBV2 and TRBJ2-7): EPEVTQTPSHQVTQMGQEVILRCVPISNHLYFYWYRQILGQKVEFLVSFYNNEISEKSEIFDDQFSVERPDGSNFTLKIRSTKLEDSAMYFCASSGTSGGYEQYFGPGTRLTVT.